A single T cell receptor beta chain is shown here with its context. Its specificity is unknown. Some clones are missing from TCRdb's copy, which holds only in-frame ones; the method was immunoSEQ multiplex PCR. The table lists about 89,000 clones, approximately 86% of them singletons. V was clipped by 7 bases and J by 5 bases, with 17 bases between them. The germline V gene has CDR1 MNHEY and CDR2 SMNVEV (reference sequence). The CDR3 is 14 residues long. Doses given second, at about 4 or about 12 weeks, were pooled. The record originates from a study of T cell responses to AZD1222 COVID-19 vaccine. Study observations and caveats: CD4 TCRs linked to vaccination spanned spike, dominating at 160-218 and 743-854. Among the donors, most were white British and more were female, and clonal diversity was possibly underestimated. Variant regions that are unmutated are reportedly the target of nearly half of spike-specific TCRs.

The input for sequencing was peripheral blood, taken 28 days after the second AZD1222 dose. This sequence joins TRBV27 and TRBJ2-5; TRBD2 is a possible D gene (7 bases). The receptor was derived from an adult who received the AZD1222 COVID-19 vaccine. The CDR3 coding sequence is TGTGCCAGCACCAGGTCGGGGGGCGGTGAGACCCAGTACTTC. Amino acids: CASTRSGGGETQYF.